The next 27 T cell receptor beta chains were all read from a single sample in a study of T-cell memory formation after mild COVID-19. TCRdb called the 5' RACE reads again in MiXCR, with one record for every CDR3 protein. There are under 550,000 distinct CDR3 sequences in the sample; around a sixth occur only once, and over 9% lies in the top ten. The sequencing input was PBMCs or a T cell subset sorted from them (not recorded which). The receptors originated from an adult woman who had mild COVID-19 (a few samples of this study predate the infection). Cell type and time point are not known.

This clonotype was counted ten times or more. This chain uses TRBV9 with TRBJ2-5, with TRBD1 matching 10 bases. V dropped 5 bases and J dropped 5; count of bases not matched to a gene: 6. Germline V lookup: CDR1 SGDLS, CDR2 YYNGEE. The CDR3 runs to 14 residues. For the CDR3, the DNA is TGTGCCAGCAGTGGGACAGGGGCTGGGGAGACCCAGTACTTC. Translating it yields CASSGTGAGETQYF.

This clonotype showed up just a few times. The genes are TRBV7-3 and TRBJ2-3, with no clear D. The V end lost 5 bases, the J end lost 6 bases, and 12 bases lay between the germline ends. The CDR3 sequence is 13 residues long. Germline V gene lookup returns CDR1 SGHTA and CDR2 FQGTGA. CDR3 in amino acids: CASSTDGIDTQYF. In DNA form, the CDR3 reads TGTGCCAGCAGCACAGATGGAATTGATACGCAGTATTTT.

V usage is TRBV15 and J usage is TRBJ2-1, with 15 positions matching TRBD2. The CDR3 sequence is 13 residues long. With 11 bases clipped from V and 9 bases from J, the junction kept 5 bases outside the gene matches. Germline CDR1 LNHNV, CDR2 YYDKDF (reference sequence). The CDR3 DNA is TGTGCCTCCCTGGGACTAGCGGGAGGTGAGCAGTTCTTC. Its translation is CASLGLAGGEQFF.

This clonotype was seen only a few times. The chain combines TRBV27 with TRBJ1-1; 12 bases align to TRBD1. The CDR3 totals 16 residues. Losses at the gene ends were 6 bases for V and 4 bases for J; bases not matched to a gene: 9. CDR1 MNHEY and CDR2 SMNVEV come from the germline V gene (reference sequence). CDR3 nucleotide sequence: TGTGCCAGCAGACTGGGACAGGGGGCGTGGGGCACTGAAGCTTTCTTT. It codes for CASRLGQGAWGTEAFF.

V and J are TRBV7-2 and TRBJ1-5; D is undetermined. The CDR3 covers 17 residues. The V end was cut by 1 base, the J end by 2 bases, with 15 bases between. Germline V lookup: CDR1 SGHTA, CDR2 FQGNSA. CDR3 DNA sequence: TGTGCCAGCAGCTTAGTATCCGGTCGGGTCGGCAATCAGCCCCAGCATTTT. Residues: CASSLVSGRVGNQPQHF. Full variable domain (outside the CDR3, taken from reference TRBV7-2 and TRBJ1-5): GAGVSQSPSNKVTEKGKDVELRCDPISGHTALYWYRQSLGQGLEFLIYFQGNSAPDKSGLPSDRFSAERTGGSVSTLTIQRTQQEDSAVYLCASSLVSGRVGNQPQHFGDGTRLSIL.

The chain uses TRBV29-1 and TRBJ2-2; 11 bases map to TRBD2. V shed 6 bases and J 6 bases; nucleotides not matched to a gene: 9. This CDR3 spans 15 amino acids. CDR1 SQVTM and CDR2 ANQGSEA come from the germline V gene. The CDR3 DNA reads TGCAGCGTCCGTCCGCCTAGCGGGAGGTCCGGGGAGCTGTTTTTT. Its protein is CSVRPPSGRSGELFF.

This clonotype was seen more than once but under ten times. The rearrangement joins TRBV7-2 to TRBJ2-7, with D possibly called TRBD1 or TRBD2 (5 bases each). The germline V and J ends were trimmed by 3 bases and 0 bases, with 18 bases remaining between them. Per germline, CDR1 SGHTA and CDR2 FQGNSA. This CDR3 has 17 residues. CDR3 bases: TGTGCCAGCAGCTTGGGACGCGGAAGGAAGTCCTCCTACGAGCAGTACTTC. This sequence encodes CASSLGRGRKSSYEQYF. Based on the CDR3 plus reference TRBV7-2 and TRBJ2-7, the full variable domain is GAGVSQSPSNKVTEKGKDVELRCDPISGHTALYWYRQSLGQGLEFLIYFQGNSAPDKSGLPSDRFSAERTGGSVSTLTIQRTQQEDSAVYLCASSLGRGRKSSYEQYFGPGTRLTVT.

The chain links TRBV4-1 to TRBJ2-2, with D possibly matching TRBD2 (5 bases). The CDR3 is made up of 14 amino acids. The V gene lost 1 base and the J gene lost 7 bases, with 10 bases spanning the gap. The germline V gene encodes CDR1 MGHRA and CDR2 YSYEKL. In nucleotides, the CDR3 is TGCGCCAGCAGCCAAGTTGCGCGGGTCGGGGAGCTGTTTTTT. The encoded protein is CASSQVARVGELFF.

The chain is built from TRBV3-1 and TRBJ1-1, with 9 bases that match TRBD1. Per the germline V gene, CDR1 is LGHDT and CDR2 is YNNKEL (reference sequence). V lost 4 bases, J lost 6 bases, and 6 bases stayed unmatched. The CDR3 is made up of 14 amino acids. CDR3 sequence (DNA): TGTGCCAGCAGCCTATTGGGACAGGGACCTGAAGCTTTCTTT. It codes for CASSLLGQGPEAFF. The variable domain in full, completed from reference TRBV3-1 and TRBJ1-1, reads DTAVSQTPKYLVTQMGNDKSIKCEQNLGHDTMYWYKQDSKKFLKIMFSYNNKELIINETVPNRFSPKSPDKAHLNLHINSLELGDSAVYFCASSLLGQGPEAFFGQGTRLTVV.

This clonotype was detected many times. The chain is built from TRBV2 and TRBJ2-3; D perhaps matches TRBD2 (6 bases). Germline V gene sequence: CDR1 SNHLY, CDR2 FYNNEI. Trimming left V 5 bases short and J 2 bases short, with 8 bases between. The CDR3 sequence is 13 residues long. The CDR3 protein is CASSSGFTDTQYF. CDR3 DNA: TGTGCCAGCAGTAGCGGGTTCACAGATACGCAGTATTTT.

The chain links TRBV7-2 to TRBJ1-2; 7 bases map to TRBD1. Germline V gene lookup returns CDR1 SGHTA and CDR2 FQGNSA. The V and J ends lost 1 base and 3 bases, in that order; junction bases with no gene match: 8. The CDR3 covers 16 residues. The CDR3 nucleotides are TGTGCCAGCAGCTTAGTGCGGGCAGGGGGTGACTATGGCTACACCTTC. This codes for CASSLVRAGGDYGYTF.

The gene calls are TRBV4-3 and TRBJ2-1; 7 bases map to TRBD1. Trimming cost V 0 bases and J 2 bases; bases outside gene matches: 10. Germline V gives CDR1 LGHNA, CDR2 YSLEER. This CDR3 is built from 18 residues. In DNA, the CDR3 is TGCGCCAGCAGCCAAGATATCGAGAGACAGGGAACCTACAATGAGCAGTTCTTC. This sequence encodes CASSQDIERQGTYNEQFF.

This clonotype was counted ten times or more. The rearrangement uses TRBV4-1 and TRBJ1-5, with TRBD1 matching 7 bases. Unmatched junction bases numbered 2, after V lost 3 bases and J lost 3 bases. The CDR3 runs to 14 residues. CDR1 MGHRA and CDR2 YSYEKL come from the germline V gene. The CDR3 is CASSQGQLNQPQHF. The CDR3 coding sequence is TGCGCCAGCAGCCAGGGACAGCTCAATCAGCCCCAGCATTTT.

This clonotype was counted only a few times. The chain couples TRBV20-1 to TRBJ2-3; D not resolved. Trimming left V 4 bases short and J 3 bases short, with 17 bases between. The CDR3 loop spans 15 amino acids. The germline gives CDR1 DFQATT, CDR2 SNEGSKA (reference sequence). The CDR3 bases are TGCAGTGCTACTAGGGCGGTACTTTCGACAGATACGCAGTATTTT. This translates into CSATRAVLSTDTQYF.

This chain's CDR3 is CASSHAGSYGYTF. The CDR3, as DNA: TGTGCCAGCAGCCACGCCGGAAGCTATGGCTACACCTTC. J is TRBJ1-2 and V is TRBV7-2; D uncertain. CDR1 is SGHTA and CDR2 is FQGNSA in the germline V gene. V lost 5 bases and J lost 4, with 11 bases in between. The CDR3 totals 13 residues. The variable domain in full, completed from reference TRBV7-2 and TRBJ1-2, reads GAGVSQSPSNKVTEKGKDVELRCDPISGHTALYWYRQSLGQGLEFLIYFQGNSAPDKSGLPSDRFSAERTGGSVSTLTIQRTQQEDSAVYLCASSHAGSYGYTFGSGTRLTVV.

The genes are TRBV7-9 and TRBJ1-6; perhaps TRBD1 as D (6 bases). This CDR3 spans 15 amino acids. Germline V gives CDR1 SEHNR, CDR2 FQNEAQ (reference sequence). V lost 2 bases to trimming and J lost 9 bases, with 14 bases between them. The CDR3 region is CASSLSWDIRSPLHF. In DNA, the CDR3 is TGTGCCAGCAGCTTAAGCTGGGACATCCGTTCACCCCTCCACTTT.

The V gene is TRBV11-3, the J gene TRBJ2-1, with 9 positions matching TRBD1. The trim removed 5 bases at V and 8 bases at J, leaving 13 bases unmatched. Germline V gene lookup returns CDR1 SGHNT and CDR2 YENEEA. The CDR3 sequence is 16 residues long. This CDR3 is CASSPQGGQGVDEQFF. DNA for the CDR3: TGTGCCAGCAGCCCTCAGGGGGGACAGGGTGTCGATGAGCAGTTCTTC.

This chain uses TRBV7-8 with TRBJ1-1; tentative D call: TRBD1 (5 bases). Trimming cost V 7 bases and J 3 bases, with 27 bases left between them. Germline V CDR1 and CDR2: SGHVS, FQNEAQ. The CDR3 runs to 18 residues. The CDR3 bases are TGTGCCAGCACCCTTTACCTTGCTCAGGGTAGGGGTGACACTGAAGCTTTCTTT. It specifies CASTLYLAQGRGDTEAFF.

This clonotype was seen a few times. The chain joins TRBV6-2 or TRBV6-3 to TRBJ2-1; possible D gene TRBD1, 5 bases. Trimming pared 3 bases from V and 2 bases from J, leaving 29 bases between. CDR3 length equals 21 residues. From germline, CDR1 is MNHEY and CDR2 SVGEGT. CDR3 protein: CASSYRPRAVGQGTTYNEQFF. The CDR3 coding sequence is TGTGCCAGCAGTTATCGCCCCCGGGCAGTAGGACAAGGAACTACCTACAATGAGCAGTTCTTC.

The table lists this clonotype with a few counts. This chain joins TRBV9 and TRBJ1-1, with a possible D match to TRBD1 (6 bases). CDR3 length: 15 residues. Germline CDR1 reads SGDLS; CDR2 reads YYNGEE. Trimming stripped 0 bases from V and 3 bases from J, with 12 bases between. The CDR3 loop is CASSVGDRHDTEAFF. In DNA form, the CDR3 reads TGTGCCAGCAGCGTAGGTGACAGGCACGACACTGAAGCTTTCTTT.

CDR3 loop: CASSLRGTGGTGELFF. In nucleotides, the CDR3 is TGTGCCAGCAGCCTGAGGGGGACAGGGGGGACCGGGGAGCTGTTTTTT. The V gene is TRBV3-1, the J gene TRBJ2-2; 11 bases fit TRBD1. V was pared by 4 bases and J by 5 bases, with 6 bases of the junction left unmatched. This CDR3 comprises 16 residues. Germline CDR1 reads LGHDT; CDR2 reads YNNKEL (reference sequence).

This clonotype was seen only a few times. J is TRBJ1-2 and V is TRBV20-1; D unclear. Trimming cost V 0 bases and J 6 bases, with 5 bases left between them. Germline V gene data show CDR1 as DFQATT and CDR2 as SNEGSKA (reference sequence). The CDR3 covers 11 residues. CDR3 nucleotide sequence: TGCAGTGCTAGAGATACTCATGGCTACACCTTC. Translating it yields CSARDTHGYTF.

This clonotype was observed a few times. The rearrangement joins TRBV20-1 to TRBJ1-5, with D perhaps matching TRBD1 (6 bases). Trimming cost V 6 bases and J 3 bases, with 15 bases left between them. From germline, CDR1 is DFQATT and CDR2 SNEGSKA (reference sequence). The CDR3 contains 14 residues. CDR3 protein: CSALPRDNNQPQHF. In nucleotides, the CDR3 is TGCAGTGCCCTCCCCCGGGACAACAATCAGCCCCAGCATTTT.

This clonotype was detected only a few times. The gene calls are TRBV6-6 and TRBJ1-1; tentative D call: TRBD1 (5 bases). This CDR3 region has 14 residues. Trimming shortened V by 3 bases and J by 8 bases, and 16 bases separated the two germline ends. CDR1 MNHNY and CDR2 SVGAGI come from the germline V gene (reference sequence). The CDR3 bases are TGTGCCAGCAGTTATCTTGGCTCAGGGTCGGAAGCTTTCTTT. Its translation: CASSYLGSGSEAFF.

This chain links TRBV30 with TRBJ1-2; 8 bases agree with TRBD1. CDR3 length: 18 amino acids. Germline CDR1 and CDR2: GTSNPN and SVGIG (reference sequence). After removal of 0 bases from V and 4 bases from J, the junction contained 16 bases not matched to a gene. The CDR3 DNA reads as TGTGCCTGGAGTGTACCCCAGGAATTGACAGGGGCATCCTATGGCTACACCTTC. Its translation: CAWSVPQELTGASYGYTF. The variable domain in full, completed from reference TRBV30 and TRBJ1-2, reads SQTIHQWPATLVQPVGSPLSLECTVEGTSNPNLYWYRQAAGRGLQLLFYSVGIGQISSEVPQNLSASRPQDRQFILSSKKLLLSDSGFYLCAWSVPQELTGASYGYTFGSGTRLTVV.

This clonotype turned up a few times. J is TRBJ1-1 and V is TRBV7-8; no clear D gene. The CDR3 contains 11 residues. The germline V gene encodes CDR1 SGHVS and CDR2 FQNEAQ. V was trimmed by 5 bases and J by 8 bases, leaving 9 bases between them. This CDR3 is CASSPAAEAFF. The CDR3 nucleotides read TGTGCCAGCAGCCCTGCGGCAGAAGCTTTCTTT.

In this sample, this clonotype turned up a few times. The rearrangement links TRBV24-1 to TRBJ1-1; D is perhaps TRBD1 (6 bases). Trimming stripped 9 bases from V and 4 bases from J, with 14 bases between. CDR1 and CDR2 (germline): KGHDR, SFDVKD. The CDR3 is made up of 13 amino acids. The CDR3, as DNA: TGTGCCACCTCGGCGGGGGCAGGCACTGAAGCTTTCTTT. Its protein product is CATSAGAGTEAFF.